These 16 T cell receptor beta chains share one sample of origin, sequenced in a study of CD8 T cells in ankylosing spondylitis. Study findings and constraints: Among TCR beta sequences, a motif of eight highly homologous variants appeared characteristic of ankylosing spondylitis blood.

TCRdb recomputed calls from the 5' RACE reads with MiXCR, one row per CDR3 protein. The table shows about 540,000 distinct CDR3 sequences, with more than 9.5% occurring only once. The antigens these receptors bind are not known. Sequenced sample: blood, either unsorted or a sorted T cell fraction (not recorded which). All receptors come from a male donor with ankylosing spondylitis.

The chain is built from TRBV12-3 or TRBV12-4 and TRBJ1-1, with D unclear. Between the trimmed V and J ends, which lost 3 bases and 1 base, there was a span of 12 bases. The CDR3 totals 15 residues. The CDR3 DNA follows: TGTGCCAGCAGTTTGTGGGCCGGCTGGAACACTGAAGCTTTCTTT. It is translated as CASSLWAGWNTEAFF.

The chain has TRBV28 and TRBJ1-4; D gene unclear. Germline V gene lookup returns CDR1 MDHEN and CDR2 SYDVKM. With 2 bases removed from V and 12 bases from J, the gap between germline ends came to 13 bases. The CDR3 is 13 amino acids. CDR3 nucleotides: TGTGCCAGCAGTTTAAGATTTGGTTCAGAACTGTTTTTT. This encodes CASSLRFGSELFF.

The table lists this clonotype with many counts. The rearrangement joins TRBV5-1 to TRBJ2-1, with TRBD1 identical over 8 bases. V shed 5 bases and J 2 bases; nucleotides not matched to a gene: 3. Germline loops: CDR1 SGHRS, CDR2 YFSETQ. The CDR3 covers 14 residues. The CDR3 is CASREQGAYNEQFF. The CDR3 DNA is TGCGCCAGCAGAGAACAGGGGGCCTACAATGAGCAGTTCTTC.

The chain combines TRBV5-6 with TRBJ2-4; D is uncertain. The V end lost 0 bases, the J end lost 8 bases, and 6 bases lay between the germline ends. Germline V CDR1 and CDR2: SGHDT, YYEEEE. The CDR3 sequence is 12 residues long. In DNA, the CDR3 is TGTGCCAGCAGCTTGGGCAGGTACATTCAGTACTTC. Amino acids: CASSLGRYIQYF.

The chain employs TRBV7-9 and TRBJ2-3; D remains unclear. Trimming cost V 7 bases and J 0 bases, with 14 bases left between them. CDR1 and CDR2 from the germline V gene are SEHNR and FQNEAQ (reference sequence). The CDR3 runs to 15 residues. The CDR3 bases are TGTGCCAGCAACATCCAAGGTGGGAGCACAGATACGCAGTATTTT. It translates to CASNIQGGSTDTQYF.

This clonotype was observed a few times. The gene calls are TRBV24-1 and TRBJ1-2; a possible D gene is TRBD1 (6 bases). CDR1 and CDR2 (germline): KGHDR, SFDVKD. V was clipped by 0 bases and J by 5 bases, with 9 bases between them. This CDR3 spans 14 amino acids. The CDR3 coding sequence is TGTGCCACCAGTGATTTGAAGACAGGATATGGCTACACCTTC. This translates into CATSDLKTGYGYTF.

In its sample, this clonotype was seen a few times. DNA of the CDR3: TGTGCCAGCAGCCTTCTAGCGGGAGGTTCCAGAGAAGCGGTCAATGAGCAGTTCTTC. Residues: CASSLLAGGSREAVNEQFF. This sequence joins TRBV13 and TRBJ2-1; 11 nucleotides agree with TRBD2. Germline values: CDR1 PRHDT, CDR2 FYEKMQ (reference sequence). CDR3 size: 19 residues. Germline trimming cut 5 bases from V and 6 bases from J; bases unmatched to any gene: 18.

This chain uses TRBV10-3 with TRBJ2-1; the match to TRBD2 covers 8 bases. This CDR3 region has 17 residues. The V gene end was trimmed by 7 bases and the J gene end by 4 bases; junction bases not matched to a gene: 15. Looked up from germline, CDR1 is ENHRY and CDR2 is SYGVKD. CDR3 amino acids: CAITSSPLAGSYNEQFF. CDR3 in DNA: TGTGCCATCACCAGTTCCCCCCTAGCGGGTTCGTACAATGAGCAGTTCTTC.

V is TRBV20-1 and J is TRBJ2-3; 11 bases match TRBD2. Losses at the gene ends were 7 bases for V and 4 bases for J; bases not matched to a gene: 1. This CDR3 spans 12 amino acids. From germline, CDR1 is DFQATT and CDR2 SNEGSKA (reference sequence). The CDR3 region is CSVAGGADTQYF. The CDR3 DNA reads as TGCAGTGTAGCGGGAGGGGCAGATACGCAGTATTTT.

This clonotype was seen more than once but under ten times. This chain joins TRBV12-3 or TRBV12-4 and TRBJ2-7, with 7 nucleotides matching TRBD2. The CDR3 spans 13 residues. V gave up 6 bases and J gave up 7 bases; unmatched junction bases: 9. CDR3 amino acids: CASSTVVGGEQYF. The CDR3 DNA is TGTGCCAGCAGCACCGTCGTGGGGGGGGAGCAGTACTTC.

In this sample, this clonotype turned up a few times. The rearrangement uses TRBV6-2 or TRBV6-3 and TRBJ2-5; 7 bases align to TRBD2. This CDR3 spans 14 amino acids. Germline CDR1 is MNHEY and CDR2 is SVGEGT. Trimming cost V 4 bases and J 3 bases; bases outside gene matches: 5. The CDR3 protein is CASSSGLGKETQYF. The CDR3, as DNA: TGTGCCAGCAGTTCCGGACTAGGGAAAGAGACCCAGTACTTC.

In this sample, this clonotype turned up many times. The J gene is TRBJ2-1, the V gene TRBV5-1, with TRBD2 identical over 10 bases. The CDR3 is made up of 15 amino acids. Germline values: CDR1 SGHRS, CDR2 YFSETQ. V lost 3 bases and J lost 9; bases outside the gene matches: 9. The CDR3 protein is CASSSEAGGRSEQFF. CDR3 in DNA: TGCGCCAGCAGCTCCGAAGCGGGAGGGAGGAGTGAGCAGTTCTTC.

The rearrangement uses TRBV27 and TRBJ2-1, with 7 nucleotides matching TRBD2. J was trimmed by 7 bases and V by 3 bases; bases with no gene match: 9. Germline values: CDR1 MNHEY, CDR2 SMNVEV (reference sequence). This CDR3 is built from 15 residues. CDR3 nucleotide sequence: TGTGCCAGCAGTTTTGGGGGGAGGCGGGAGAATGAGCAGTTCTTC. Its translation is CASSFGGRRENEQFF.

CDR3: CASSGGIQETQYF. CDR3 nucleotides: TGTGCCAGCAGTGGGGGGATACAAGAGACCCAGTACTTC. The chain joins TRBV2 to TRBJ2-5, with D perhaps TRBD1 or TRBD2 (5 bases each). Trimming cost V 4 bases and J 2 bases, with 8 bases left between them. CDR1 and CDR2 from the germline V gene are SNHLY and FYNNEI. CDR3 length: 13 amino acids.

This chain uses TRBV7-8 with TRBJ2-1, with D possibly being TRBD2 (5 bases). The CDR3 is 14 amino acids. In germline, CDR1 is SGHVS, CDR2 FQNEAQ. Trimming took off 1 base at V and 7 bases at J, with 11 bases between the two ends. The CDR3 region is CASSLGRVGNEQFF. The CDR3 DNA is TGTGCCAGCAGCTTAGGGCGGGTCGGAAATGAGCAGTTCTTC.

This chain joins TRBV5-1 and TRBJ1-4; D not certain. Germline V gene sequence: CDR1 SGHRS, CDR2 YFSETQ. V was pared by 4 bases and J by 4 bases, with 8 bases between. This CDR3 has 13 amino acids. CDR3 DNA sequence: TGCGCCAGCAGCGCCTCGGTTAATGAAAAACTGTTTTTT. Translated: CASSASVNEKLFF.